This T cell receptor beta chain is from a study of cytomegalovirus exposure and HLA in healthy donors. V was clipped by 0 bases and J by 6 bases, with 10 bases between them. The CDR3 runs to 14 residues. Germline CDR1 is ENHRY and CDR2 is SYGVKD. The study ran its PCR with 60 Vbeta and 13 Jbeta primers. Assay used: immunoSEQ multiplex PCR; TCRdb lists only in-frame clones, some missing. The sample lists around 210,000 clones, approximately 79% occurring once. The receptor comes from a man aged 45-60 years in good health and CMV-seronegative. The chain joins TRBV10-3 to TRBJ2-3; D is unclear. Source material: PBMCs. DNA of the CDR3: TGTGCCATCAGTGAGTCGACCTGGGCGGATACGCAGTATTTT. Its protein product is CAISESTWADTQYF.